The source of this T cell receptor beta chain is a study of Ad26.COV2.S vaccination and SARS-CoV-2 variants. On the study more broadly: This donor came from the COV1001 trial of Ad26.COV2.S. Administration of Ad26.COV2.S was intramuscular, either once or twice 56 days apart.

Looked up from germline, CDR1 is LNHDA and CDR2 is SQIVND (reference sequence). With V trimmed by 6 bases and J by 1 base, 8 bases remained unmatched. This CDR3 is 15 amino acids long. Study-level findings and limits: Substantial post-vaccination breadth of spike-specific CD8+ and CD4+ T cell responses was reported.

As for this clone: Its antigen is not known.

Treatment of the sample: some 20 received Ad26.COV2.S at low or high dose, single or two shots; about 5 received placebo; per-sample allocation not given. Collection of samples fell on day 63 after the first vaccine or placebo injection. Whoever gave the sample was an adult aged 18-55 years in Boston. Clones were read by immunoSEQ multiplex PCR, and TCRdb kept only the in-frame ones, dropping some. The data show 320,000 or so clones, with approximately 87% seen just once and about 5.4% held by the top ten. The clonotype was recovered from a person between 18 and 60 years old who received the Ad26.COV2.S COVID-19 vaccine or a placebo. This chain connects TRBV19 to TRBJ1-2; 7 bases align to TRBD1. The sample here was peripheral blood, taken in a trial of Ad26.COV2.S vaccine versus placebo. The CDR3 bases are TGTGCCAGTAGCCCGGGGGACAGACTTAACTATGGCTACACCTTC. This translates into CASSPGDRLNYGYTF.